This T cell receptor (beta chain) was captured in a study of spatial heterogeneity in lung cancer. TCRdb reanalysed the 5' RACE reads using MiXCR and keeps one entry per CDR3 protein. Among about 87,000 distinct CDR3 sequences listed, roughly 19% were seen once. The CDR3 totals 13 residues. Indicated time point: blood at routine non-recurrence follow-up after resection. The V gene is TRBV21-1, the J gene TRBJ2-3; the table calls TRBD1, which could not be checked here. TRBV21-1 is classified as a pseudogene. This TCR derives from a male donor with early-stage non-small cell lung cancer. The source material was PBMCs, sampled at follow-up. The CDR3 sequence is CASNRGGPDTQYF. The CDR3 region has the DNA TGTGCCAGCAATCGAGGGGGCCCCGATACGCAGTATTTT.